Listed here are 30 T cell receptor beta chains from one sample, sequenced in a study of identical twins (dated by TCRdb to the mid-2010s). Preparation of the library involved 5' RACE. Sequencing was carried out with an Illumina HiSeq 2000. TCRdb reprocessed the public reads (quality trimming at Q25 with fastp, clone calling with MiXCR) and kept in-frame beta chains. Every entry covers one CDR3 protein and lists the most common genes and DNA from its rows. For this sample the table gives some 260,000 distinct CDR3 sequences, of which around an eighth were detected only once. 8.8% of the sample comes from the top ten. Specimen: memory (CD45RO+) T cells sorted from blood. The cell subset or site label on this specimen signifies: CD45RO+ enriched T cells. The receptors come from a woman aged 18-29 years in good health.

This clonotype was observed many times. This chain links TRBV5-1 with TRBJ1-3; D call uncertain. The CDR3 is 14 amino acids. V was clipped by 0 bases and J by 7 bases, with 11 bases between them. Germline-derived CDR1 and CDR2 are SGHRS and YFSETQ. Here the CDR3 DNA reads TGCGCCAGCAGCTTGGAGGGAGCCGCGAACACCATATATTTT. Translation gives CASSLEGAANTIYF.

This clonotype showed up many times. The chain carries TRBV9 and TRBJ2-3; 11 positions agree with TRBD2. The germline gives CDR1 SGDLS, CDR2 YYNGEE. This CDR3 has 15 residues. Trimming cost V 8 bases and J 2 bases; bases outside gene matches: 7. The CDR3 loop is CASAGLAGVTDTQYF. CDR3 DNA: TGTGCCAGTGCCGGACTAGCGGGTGTCACAGATACGCAGTATTTT. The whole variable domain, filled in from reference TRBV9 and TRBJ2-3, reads DSGVTQTPKHLITATGQRVTLRCSPRSGDLSVYWYQQSLDQGLQFLIQYYNGEERAKGNILERFSAQQFPDLHSELNLSSLELGDSALYFCASAGLAGVTDTQYFGPGTRLTVL.

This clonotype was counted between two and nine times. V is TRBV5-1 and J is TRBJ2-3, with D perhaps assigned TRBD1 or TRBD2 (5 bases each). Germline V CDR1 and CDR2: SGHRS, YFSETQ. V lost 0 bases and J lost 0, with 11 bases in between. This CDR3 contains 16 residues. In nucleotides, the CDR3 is TGCGCCAGCAGCTTGGGAGGGGCCTTTAGCACAGATACGCAGTATTTT. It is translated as CASSLGGAFSTDTQYF.

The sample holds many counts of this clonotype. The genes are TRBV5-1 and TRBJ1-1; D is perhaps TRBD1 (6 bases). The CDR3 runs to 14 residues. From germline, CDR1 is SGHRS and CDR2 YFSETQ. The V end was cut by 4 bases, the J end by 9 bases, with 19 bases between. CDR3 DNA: TGCGCCAGCAGCCATGACGGACAGATGACTAAAGCTTTCTTT. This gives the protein CASSHDGQMTKAFF.

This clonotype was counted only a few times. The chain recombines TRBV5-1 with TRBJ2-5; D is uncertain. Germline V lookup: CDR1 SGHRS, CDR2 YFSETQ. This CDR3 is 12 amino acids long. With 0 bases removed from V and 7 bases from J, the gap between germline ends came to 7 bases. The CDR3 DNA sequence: TGCGCCAGCAGCTTGGTCGGCGGGACCCAGTACTTC. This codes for CASSLVGGTQYF.

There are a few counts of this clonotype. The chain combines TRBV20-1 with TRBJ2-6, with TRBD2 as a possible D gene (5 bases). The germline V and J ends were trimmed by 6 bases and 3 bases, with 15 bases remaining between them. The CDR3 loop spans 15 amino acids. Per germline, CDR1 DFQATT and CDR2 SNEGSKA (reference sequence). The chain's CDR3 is CSAIGLPGGANVLTF. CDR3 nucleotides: TGCAGTGCCATCGGACTGCCTGGTGGGGCCAACGTCCTGACTTTC.

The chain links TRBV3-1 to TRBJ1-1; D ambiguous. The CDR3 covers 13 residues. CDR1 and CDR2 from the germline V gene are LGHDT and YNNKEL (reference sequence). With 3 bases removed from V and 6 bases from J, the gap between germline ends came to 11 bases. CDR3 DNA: TGTGCCAGCAGCCAGGGGAGGATGGCTGAAGCTTTCTTT. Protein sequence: CASSQGRMAEAFF.

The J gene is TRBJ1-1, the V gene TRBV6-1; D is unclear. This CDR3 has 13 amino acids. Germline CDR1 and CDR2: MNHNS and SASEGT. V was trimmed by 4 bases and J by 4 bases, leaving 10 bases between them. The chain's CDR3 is CASSVRGGTEAFF. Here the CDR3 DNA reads TGTGCCAGCAGTGTCCGGGGTGGCACTGAAGCTTTCTTT.

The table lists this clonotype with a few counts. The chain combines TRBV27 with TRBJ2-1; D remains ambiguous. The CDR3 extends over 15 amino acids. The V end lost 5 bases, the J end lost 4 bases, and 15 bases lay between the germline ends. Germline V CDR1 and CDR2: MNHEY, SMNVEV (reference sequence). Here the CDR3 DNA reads TGTGCCAGCAGTCCCGACCGGTTACTTTACAATGAGCAGTTCTTC. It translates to CASSPDRLLYNEQFF.

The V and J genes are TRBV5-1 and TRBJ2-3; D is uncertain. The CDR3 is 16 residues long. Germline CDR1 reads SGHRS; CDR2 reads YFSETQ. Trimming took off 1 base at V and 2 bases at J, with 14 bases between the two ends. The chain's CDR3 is CASSLSNGPYTDTQYF. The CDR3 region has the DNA TGCGCCAGCAGCTTGAGTAACGGCCCATACACAGATACGCAGTATTTT.

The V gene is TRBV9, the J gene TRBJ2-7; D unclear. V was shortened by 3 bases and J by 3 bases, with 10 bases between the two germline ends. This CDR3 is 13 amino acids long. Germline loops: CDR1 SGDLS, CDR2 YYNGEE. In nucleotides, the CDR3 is TGTGCCAGCAGCGCCCGACCAGGCTACGAGCAGTACTTC. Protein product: CASSARPGYEQYF.

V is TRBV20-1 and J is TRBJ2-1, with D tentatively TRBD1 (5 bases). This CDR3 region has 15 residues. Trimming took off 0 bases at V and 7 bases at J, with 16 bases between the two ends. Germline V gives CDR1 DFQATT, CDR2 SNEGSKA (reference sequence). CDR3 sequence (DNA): TGCAGTGCTAGAGATCCCGCCTTAGGGGCTAATGAGCAGTTCTTC. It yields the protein CSARDPALGANEQFF.

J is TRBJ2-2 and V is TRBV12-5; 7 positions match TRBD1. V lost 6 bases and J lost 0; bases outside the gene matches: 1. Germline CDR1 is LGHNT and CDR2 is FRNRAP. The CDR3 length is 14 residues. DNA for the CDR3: TGTGCTAGTGGACAGGGGTCGAACACCGGGGAGCTGTTTTTT. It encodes CASGQGSNTGELFF.

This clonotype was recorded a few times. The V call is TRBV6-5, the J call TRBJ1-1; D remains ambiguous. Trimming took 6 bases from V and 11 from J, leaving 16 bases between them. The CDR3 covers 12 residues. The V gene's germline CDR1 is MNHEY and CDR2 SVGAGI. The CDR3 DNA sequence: TGTGCCAGCAGCCGATTCGGGAATGCGGCTTTCTTT. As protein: CASSRFGNAAFF.

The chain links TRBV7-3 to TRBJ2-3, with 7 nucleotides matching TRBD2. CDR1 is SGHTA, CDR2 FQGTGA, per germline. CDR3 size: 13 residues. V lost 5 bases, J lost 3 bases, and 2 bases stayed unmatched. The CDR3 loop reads CASSGGDTDTQYF. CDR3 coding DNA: TGTGCCAGCAGCGGGGGGGATACAGATACGCAGTATTTT.

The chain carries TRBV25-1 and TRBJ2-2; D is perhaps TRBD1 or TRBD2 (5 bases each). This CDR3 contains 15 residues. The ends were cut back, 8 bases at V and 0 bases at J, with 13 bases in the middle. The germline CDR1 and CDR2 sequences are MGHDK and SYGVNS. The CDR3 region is CASGWGTANTGELFF. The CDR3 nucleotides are TGTGCCAGCGGTTGGGGGACGGCGAACACCGGGGAGCTGTTTTTT.

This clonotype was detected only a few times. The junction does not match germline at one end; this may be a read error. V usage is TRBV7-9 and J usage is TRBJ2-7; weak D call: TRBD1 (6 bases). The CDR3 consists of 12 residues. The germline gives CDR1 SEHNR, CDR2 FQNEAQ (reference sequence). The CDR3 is CASSFLKGDTSF. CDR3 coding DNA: TGTGCCAGCAGCTTCTTGAAAGGGGACACGAGCTTC. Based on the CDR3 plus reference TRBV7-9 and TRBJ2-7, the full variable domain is DTGVSQNPRHKITKRGQNVTFRCDPISEHNRLYWYRQTLGQGPEFLTYFQNEAQLEKSRLLSDRFSAERPKGSFSTLEIQRTEQGDSAMYLCASSFLKGDTSFGPGTRLTVT.

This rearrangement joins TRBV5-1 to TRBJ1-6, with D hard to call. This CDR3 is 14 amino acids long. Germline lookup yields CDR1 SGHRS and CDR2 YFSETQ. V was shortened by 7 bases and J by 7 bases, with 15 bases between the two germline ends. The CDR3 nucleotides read TGCGCCAGCCGGGTCTCTACGGTGAATTCACCCCTCCACTTT. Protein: CASRVSTVNSPLHF. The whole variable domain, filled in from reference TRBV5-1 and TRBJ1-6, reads KAGVTQTPRYLIKTRGQQVTLSCSPISGHRSVSWYQQTPGQGLQFLFEYFSETQRNKGNFPGRFSGRQFSNSRSEMNVSTLELGDSALYLCASRVSTVNSPLHFGNGTRLTVT.

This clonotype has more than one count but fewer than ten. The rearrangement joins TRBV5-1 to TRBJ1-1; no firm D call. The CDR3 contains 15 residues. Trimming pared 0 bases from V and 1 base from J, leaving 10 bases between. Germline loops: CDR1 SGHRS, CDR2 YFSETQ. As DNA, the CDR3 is TGCGCCAGCAGCTTGGGACACTCTGGGAACACTGAAGCTTTCTTT. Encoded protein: CASSLGHSGNTEAFF.

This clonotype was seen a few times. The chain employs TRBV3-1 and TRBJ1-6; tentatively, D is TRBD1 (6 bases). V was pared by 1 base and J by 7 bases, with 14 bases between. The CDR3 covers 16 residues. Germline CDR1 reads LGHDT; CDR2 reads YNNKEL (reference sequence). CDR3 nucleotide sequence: TGTGCCAGCAGCCAAGGGATCGACAGGAAAAATTCACCCCTCCACTTT. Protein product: CASSQGIDRKNSPLHF.

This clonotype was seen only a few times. The CDR3 DNA reads as TGTGCCAGCAGTTTTGGCCCCGGGTCCTATAATTCACCCCTCCACTTT. It translates to CASSFGPGSYNSPLHF. The V and J genes are TRBV12-3 or TRBV12-4 and TRBJ1-6, with D hard to call. Trimming pared 3 bases from V and 1 base from J, leaving 10 bases between. This CDR3 has 16 residues.

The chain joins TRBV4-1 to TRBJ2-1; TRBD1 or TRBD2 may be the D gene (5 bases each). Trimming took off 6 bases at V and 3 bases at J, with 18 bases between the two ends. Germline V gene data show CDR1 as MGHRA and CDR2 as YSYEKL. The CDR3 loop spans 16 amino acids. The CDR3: CASSPNPGTNYNEQFF. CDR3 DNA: TGCGCCAGCAGTCCTAACCCCGGGACCAACTACAATGAGCAGTTCTTC.

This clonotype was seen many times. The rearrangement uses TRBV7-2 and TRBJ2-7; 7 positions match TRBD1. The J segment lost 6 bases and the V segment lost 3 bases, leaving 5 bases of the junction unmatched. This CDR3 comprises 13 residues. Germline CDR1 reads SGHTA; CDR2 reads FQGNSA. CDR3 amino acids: CASSFTGVGEQYF. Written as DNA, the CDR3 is TGTGCCAGCAGCTTTACAGGGGTCGGCGAGCAGTACTTC.

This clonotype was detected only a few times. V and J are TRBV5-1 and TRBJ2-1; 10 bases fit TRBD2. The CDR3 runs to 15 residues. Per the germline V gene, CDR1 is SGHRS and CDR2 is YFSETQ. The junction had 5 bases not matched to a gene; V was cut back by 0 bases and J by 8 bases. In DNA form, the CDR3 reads TGCGCCAGCAGCTTGGTAGCGGGAGGAGGGGATGAGCAGTTCTTC. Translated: CASSLVAGGGDEQFF.

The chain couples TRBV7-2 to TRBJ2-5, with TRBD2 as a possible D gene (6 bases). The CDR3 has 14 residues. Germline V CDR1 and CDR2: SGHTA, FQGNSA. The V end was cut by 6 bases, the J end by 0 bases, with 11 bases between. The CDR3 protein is CASRPGGNQETQYF. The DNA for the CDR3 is TGTGCCAGCAGGCCTGGGGGGAACCAAGAGACCCAGTACTTC.

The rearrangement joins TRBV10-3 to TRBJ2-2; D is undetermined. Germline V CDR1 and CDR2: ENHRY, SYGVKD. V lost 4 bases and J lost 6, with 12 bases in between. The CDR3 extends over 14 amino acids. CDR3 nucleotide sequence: TGTGCCATCAGTGTTCAGAGGTCCCCCGGGGAGCTGTTTTTT. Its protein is CAISVQRSPGELFF.

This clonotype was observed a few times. As DNA, the CDR3 is TGTGCCAGCAGCTCCAGACAGGCGGGGAGGGAAGCTTTCTTT. Protein sequence: CASSSRQAGREAFF. This chain joins TRBV7-2 and TRBJ1-1, with a possible D match to TRBD1 (6 bases). This CDR3 region has 14 residues. V lost 4 bases to trimming and J lost 8 bases, with 17 bases between them. From germline, CDR1 is SGHTA and CDR2 FQGNSA. The full variable domain, with the rest looked up from reference TRBV7-2 and TRBJ1-1, is GAGVSQSPSNKVTEKGKDVELRCDPISGHTALYWYRQSLGQGLEFLIYFQGNSAPDKSGLPSDRFSAERTGGSVSTLTIQRTQQEDSAVYLCASSSRQAGREAFFGQGTRLTVV.

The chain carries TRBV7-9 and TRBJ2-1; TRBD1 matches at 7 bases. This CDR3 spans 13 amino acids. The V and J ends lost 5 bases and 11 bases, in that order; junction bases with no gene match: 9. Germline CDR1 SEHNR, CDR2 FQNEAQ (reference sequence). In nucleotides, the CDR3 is TGTGCCAGCAGCCCCCGACAGGGTGGAAAGCAGTTCTTC. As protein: CASSPRQGGKQFF. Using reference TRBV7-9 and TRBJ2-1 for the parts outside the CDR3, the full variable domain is DTGVSQNPRHKITKRGQNVTFRCDPISEHNRLYWYRQTLGQGPEFLTYFQNEAQLEKSRLLSDRFSAERPKGSFSTLEIQRTEQGDSAMYLCASSPRQGGKQFFGPGTRLTVL.

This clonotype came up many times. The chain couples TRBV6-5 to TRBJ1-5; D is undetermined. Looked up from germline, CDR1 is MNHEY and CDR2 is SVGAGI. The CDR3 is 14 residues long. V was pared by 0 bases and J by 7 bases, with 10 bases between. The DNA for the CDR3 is TGTGCCAGCAGTTACTCGGAGGCTTGGCAGCCCCAGCATTTT. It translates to CASSYSEAWQPQHF.

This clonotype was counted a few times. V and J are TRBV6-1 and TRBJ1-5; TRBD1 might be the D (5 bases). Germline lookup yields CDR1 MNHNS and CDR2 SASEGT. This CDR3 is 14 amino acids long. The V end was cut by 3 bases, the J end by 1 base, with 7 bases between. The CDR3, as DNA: TGTGCCAGCAGTGATCAGGGCAGCAATCAGCCCCAGCATTTT. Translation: CASSDQGSNQPQHF.